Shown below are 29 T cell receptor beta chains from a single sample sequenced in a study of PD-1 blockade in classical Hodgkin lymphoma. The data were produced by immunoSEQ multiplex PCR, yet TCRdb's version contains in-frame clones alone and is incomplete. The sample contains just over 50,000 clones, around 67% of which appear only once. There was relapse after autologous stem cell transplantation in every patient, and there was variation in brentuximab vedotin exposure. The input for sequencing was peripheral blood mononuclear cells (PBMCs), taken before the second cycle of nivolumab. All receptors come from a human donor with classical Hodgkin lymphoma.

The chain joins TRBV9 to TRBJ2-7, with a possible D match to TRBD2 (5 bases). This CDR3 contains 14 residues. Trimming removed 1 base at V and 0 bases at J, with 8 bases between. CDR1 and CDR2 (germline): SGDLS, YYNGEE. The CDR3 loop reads CASSVSRDSYEQYF. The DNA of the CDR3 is TGTGCCAGCAGCGTAAGCCGGGACTCCTACGAGCAGTACTTC.

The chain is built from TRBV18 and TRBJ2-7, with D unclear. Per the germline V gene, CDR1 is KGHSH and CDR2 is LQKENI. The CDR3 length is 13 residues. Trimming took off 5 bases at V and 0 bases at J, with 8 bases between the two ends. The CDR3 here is CASSGRSSYEQYF. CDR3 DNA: TGTGCCAGCTCAGGGCGGTCCTCCTACGAGCAGTACTTC.

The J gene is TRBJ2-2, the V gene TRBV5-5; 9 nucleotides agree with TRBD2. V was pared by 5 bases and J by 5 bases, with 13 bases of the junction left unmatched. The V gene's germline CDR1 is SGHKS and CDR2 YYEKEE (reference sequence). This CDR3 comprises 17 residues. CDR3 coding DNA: TGTGCCAGCAGAAACAAGTTGCGGGAGGGCCGAACCGGGGAGCTGTTTTTT. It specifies CASRNKLREGRTGELFF.

CDR3 DNA: TGTGCCAGCAGTTACTCAGGACAGGGGGTATACGAGCAGTACTTC. Encoded protein: CASSYSGQGVYEQYF. V usage is TRBV6-5 and J usage is TRBJ2-7; 10 bases agree with TRBD1. This CDR3 contains 15 residues. V was pared by 0 bases and J by 4 bases, with 3 bases of the junction left unmatched. Germline lookup yields CDR1 MNHEY and CDR2 SVGAGI.

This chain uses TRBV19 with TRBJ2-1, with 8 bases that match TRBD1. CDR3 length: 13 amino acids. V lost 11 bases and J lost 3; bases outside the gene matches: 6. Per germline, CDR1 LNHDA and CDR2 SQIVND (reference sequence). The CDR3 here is CASGTGLYNEQFF. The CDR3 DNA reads TGTGCCTCCGGGACAGGCCTCTACAATGAGCAGTTCTTC.

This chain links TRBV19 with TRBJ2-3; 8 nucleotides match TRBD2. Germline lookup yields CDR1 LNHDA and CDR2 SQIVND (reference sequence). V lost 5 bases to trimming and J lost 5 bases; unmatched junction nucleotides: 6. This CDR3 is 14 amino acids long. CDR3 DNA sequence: TGTGCCAGTAGTTTCAGCGGGAGAGGAGATACGCAGTATTTT. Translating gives CASSFSGRGDTQYF.

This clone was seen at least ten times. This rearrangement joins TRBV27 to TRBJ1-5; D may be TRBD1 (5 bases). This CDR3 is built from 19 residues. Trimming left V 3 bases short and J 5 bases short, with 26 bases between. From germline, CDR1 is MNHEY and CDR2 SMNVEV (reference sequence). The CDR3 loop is CASSLSGPAVNPRYQPQHF. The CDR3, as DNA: TGTGCCAGCAGTTTGTCAGGGCCAGCAGTCAACCCCAGGTATCAGCCCCAGCATTTT.

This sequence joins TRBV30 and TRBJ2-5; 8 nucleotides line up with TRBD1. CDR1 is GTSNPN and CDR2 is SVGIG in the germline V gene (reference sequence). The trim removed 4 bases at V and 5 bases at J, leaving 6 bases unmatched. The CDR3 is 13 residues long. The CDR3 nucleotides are TGTGCCTGGACCCCAGGGGGCAGGGAGACCCAGTACTTC. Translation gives CAWTPGGRETQYF.

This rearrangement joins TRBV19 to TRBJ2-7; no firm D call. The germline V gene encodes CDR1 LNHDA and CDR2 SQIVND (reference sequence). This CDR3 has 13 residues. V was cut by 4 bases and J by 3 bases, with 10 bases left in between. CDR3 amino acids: CASSNRGDYEQYF. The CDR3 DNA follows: TGTGCCAGTAGTAATCGAGGAGACTACGAGCAGTACTTC.

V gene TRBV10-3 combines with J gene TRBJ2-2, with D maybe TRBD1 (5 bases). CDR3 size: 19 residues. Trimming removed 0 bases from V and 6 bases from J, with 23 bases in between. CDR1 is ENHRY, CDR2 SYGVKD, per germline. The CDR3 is CAISESNRDLRGKAGELFF. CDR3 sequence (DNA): TGTGCCATCAGTGAGTCCAACCGCGATTTAAGGGGAAAGGCCGGGGAGCTGTTTTTT.

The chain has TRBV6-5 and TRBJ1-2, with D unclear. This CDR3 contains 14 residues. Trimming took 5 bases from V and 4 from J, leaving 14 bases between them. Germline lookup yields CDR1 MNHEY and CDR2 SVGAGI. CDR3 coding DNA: TGTGCCAGCAGTGAAGTGGGCAGCTTCTATGGCTACACCTTC. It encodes CASSEVGSFYGYTF.

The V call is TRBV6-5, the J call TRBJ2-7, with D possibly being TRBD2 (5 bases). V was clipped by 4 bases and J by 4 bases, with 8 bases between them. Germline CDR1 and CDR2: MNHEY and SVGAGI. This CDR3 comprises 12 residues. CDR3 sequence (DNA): TGTGCCAGCAGTTTAGGCGGGTACGAGCAGTACTTC. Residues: CASSLGGYEQYF.

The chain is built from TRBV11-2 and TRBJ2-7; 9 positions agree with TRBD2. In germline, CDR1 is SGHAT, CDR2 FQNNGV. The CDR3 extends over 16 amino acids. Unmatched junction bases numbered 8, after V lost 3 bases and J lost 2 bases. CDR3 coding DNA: TGTGCCAGCAGCTTTGGTAGCGGGAGTGTGACCTACGAGCAGTACTTC. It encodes CASSFGSGSVTYEQYF.

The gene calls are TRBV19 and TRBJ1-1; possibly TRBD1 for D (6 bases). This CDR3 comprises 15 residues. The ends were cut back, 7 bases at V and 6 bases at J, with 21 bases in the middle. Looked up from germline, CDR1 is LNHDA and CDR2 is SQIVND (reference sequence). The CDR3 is CASTRRRDTLSEAFF. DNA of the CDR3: TGTGCCAGTACCCGACGGCGGGACACGCTCTCTGAAGCTTTCTTT.

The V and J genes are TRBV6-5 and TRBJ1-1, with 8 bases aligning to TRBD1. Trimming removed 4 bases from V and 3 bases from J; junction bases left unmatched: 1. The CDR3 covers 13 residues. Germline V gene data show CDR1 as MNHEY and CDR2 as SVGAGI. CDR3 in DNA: TGTGCCAGCAGTTGGACAGGGTACACTGAAGCTTTCTTT. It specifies CASSWTGYTEAFF.

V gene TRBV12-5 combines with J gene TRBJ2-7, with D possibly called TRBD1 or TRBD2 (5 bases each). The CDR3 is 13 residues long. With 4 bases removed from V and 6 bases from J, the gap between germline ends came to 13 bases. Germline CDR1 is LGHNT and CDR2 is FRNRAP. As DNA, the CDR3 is TGTGCTAGTGGTTCGGGACCGACGGCCGAGCAGTACTTC. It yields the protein CASGSGPTAEQYF.

This CDR3 is CASSWSLNQPQHF. Written as DNA, the CDR3 is TGTGCCAGCAGTTGGTCCCTCAATCAGCCCCAGCATTTT. The rearrangement links TRBV6-6 to TRBJ1-5; D is undetermined. V was shortened by 4 bases and J by 3 bases, with 7 bases between the two germline ends. The CDR3 spans 13 residues. Germline CDR1 and CDR2: MNHNY and SVGAGI (reference sequence).

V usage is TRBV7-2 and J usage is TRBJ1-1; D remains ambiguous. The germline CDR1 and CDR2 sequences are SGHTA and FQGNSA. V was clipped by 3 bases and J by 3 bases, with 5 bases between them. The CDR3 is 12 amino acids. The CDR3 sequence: CASSFWDTEAFF. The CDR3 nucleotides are TGTGCCAGCAGCTTTTGGGACACTGAAGCTTTCTTT.

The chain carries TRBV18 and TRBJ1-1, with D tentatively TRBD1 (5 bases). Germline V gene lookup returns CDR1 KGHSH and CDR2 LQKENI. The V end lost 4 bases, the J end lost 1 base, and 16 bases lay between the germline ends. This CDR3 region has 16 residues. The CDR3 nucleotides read TGTGCCAGCTCACTTCCTGGGGGTAGGGCGAACACTGAAGCTTTCTTT. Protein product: CASSLPGGRANTEAFF.

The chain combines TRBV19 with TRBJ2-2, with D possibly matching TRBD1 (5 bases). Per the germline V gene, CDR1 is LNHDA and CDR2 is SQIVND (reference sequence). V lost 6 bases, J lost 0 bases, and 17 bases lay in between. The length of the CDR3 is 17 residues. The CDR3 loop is CASSRTIMTANTGELFF. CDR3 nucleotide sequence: TGTGCCAGTAGCCGGACAATAATGACTGCGAACACCGGGGAGCTGTTTTTT.

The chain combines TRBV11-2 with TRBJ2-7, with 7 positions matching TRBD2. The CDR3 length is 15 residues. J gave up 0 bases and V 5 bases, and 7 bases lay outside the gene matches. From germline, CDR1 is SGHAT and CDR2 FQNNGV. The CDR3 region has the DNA TGTGCCAGCAGCCGGAGGCGGGACTACTCCTACGAGCAGTACTTC. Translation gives CASSRRRDYSYEQYF.

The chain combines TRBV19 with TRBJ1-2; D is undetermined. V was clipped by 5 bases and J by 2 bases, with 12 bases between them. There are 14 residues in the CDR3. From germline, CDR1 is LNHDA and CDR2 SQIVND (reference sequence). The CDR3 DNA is TGTGCCAGTAGTGGGTTTCAGTCCAACTATGGCTACACCTTC. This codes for CASSGFQSNYGYTF. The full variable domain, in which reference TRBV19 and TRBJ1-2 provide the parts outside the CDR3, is DGGITQSPKYLFRKEGQNVTLSCEQNLNHDAMYWYRQDPGQGLRLIYYSQIVNDFQKGDIAEGYSVSREKKESFPLTVTSAQKNPTAFYLCASSGFQSNYGYTFGSGTRLTVV.

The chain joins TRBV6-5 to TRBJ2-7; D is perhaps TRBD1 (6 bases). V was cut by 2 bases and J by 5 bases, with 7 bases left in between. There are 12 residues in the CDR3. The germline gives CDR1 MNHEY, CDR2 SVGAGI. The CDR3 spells CASSYGDNEQYF. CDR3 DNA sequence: TGTGCCAGCAGTTACGGGGACAACGAGCAGTACTTC.

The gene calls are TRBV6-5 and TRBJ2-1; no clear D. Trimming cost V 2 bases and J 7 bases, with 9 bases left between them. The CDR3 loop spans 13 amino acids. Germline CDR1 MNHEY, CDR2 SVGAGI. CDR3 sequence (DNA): TGTGCCAGCAGTTACGGGGTGCTTAATGAGCAGTTCTTC. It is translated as CASSYGVLNEQFF.

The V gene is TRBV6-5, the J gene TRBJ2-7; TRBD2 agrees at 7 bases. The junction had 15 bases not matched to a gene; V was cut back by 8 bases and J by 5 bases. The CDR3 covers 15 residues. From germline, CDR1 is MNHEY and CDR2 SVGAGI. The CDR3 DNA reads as TGTGCCAGCGCCTCCCTAGGCGGGAGATGGGACGAGCAGTACTTC. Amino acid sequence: CASASLGGRWDEQYF.

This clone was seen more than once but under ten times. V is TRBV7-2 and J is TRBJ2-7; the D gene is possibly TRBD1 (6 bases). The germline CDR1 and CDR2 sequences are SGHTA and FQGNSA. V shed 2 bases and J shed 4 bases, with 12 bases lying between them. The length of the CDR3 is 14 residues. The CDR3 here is CASSLNGGGYEQYF. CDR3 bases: TGTGCCAGCAGCTTAAATGGGGGCGGTTACGAGCAGTACTTC. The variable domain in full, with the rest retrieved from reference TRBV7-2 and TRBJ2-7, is GAGVSQSPSNKVTEKGKDVELRCDPISGHTALYWYRQSLGQGLEFLIYFQGNSAPDKSGLPSDRFSAERTGGSVSTLTIQRTQQEDSAVYLCASSLNGGGYEQYFGPGTRLTVT.

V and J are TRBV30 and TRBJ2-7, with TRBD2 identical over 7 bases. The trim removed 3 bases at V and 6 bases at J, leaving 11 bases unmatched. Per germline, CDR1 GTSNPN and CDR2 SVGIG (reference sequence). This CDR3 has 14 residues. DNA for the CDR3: TGTGCCTGGAGGCGGATGGGGGGGGAGGGCGAGCAGTACTTC. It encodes CAWRRMGGEGEQYF. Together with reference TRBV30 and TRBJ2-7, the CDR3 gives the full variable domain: SQTIHQWPATLVQPVGSPLSLECTVEGTSNPNLYWYRQAAGRGLQLLFYSVGIGQISSEVPQNLSASRPQDRQFILSSKKLLLSDSGFYLCAWRRMGGEGEQYFGPGTRLTVT.

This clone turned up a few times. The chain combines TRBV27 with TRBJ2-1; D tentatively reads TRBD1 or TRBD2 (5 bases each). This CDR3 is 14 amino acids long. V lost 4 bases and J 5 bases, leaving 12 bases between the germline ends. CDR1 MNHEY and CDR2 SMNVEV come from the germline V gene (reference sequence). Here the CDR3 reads CASSSWGPNNEQFF. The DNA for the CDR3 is TGTGCCAGCAGTTCGTGGGGACCGAACAATGAGCAGTTCTTC.

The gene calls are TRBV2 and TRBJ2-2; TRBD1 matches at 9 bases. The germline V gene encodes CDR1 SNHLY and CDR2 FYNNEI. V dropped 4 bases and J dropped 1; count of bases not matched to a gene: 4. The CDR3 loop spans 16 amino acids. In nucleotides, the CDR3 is TGTGCCAGCAGTGTGACAGGGGGGGTGAACACCGGGGAGCTGTTTTTT. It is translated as CASSVTGGVNTGELFF.